The 6 T cell receptor beta chains reported below all come from one sample, sequenced in a study of beta chain features in type 1 diabetes. As every portion of the isolated RNA was reverse transcribed, the sequencing read expressed TCRB transcripts. Using immunoSEQ multiplex PCR, the repertoire was profiled, and TCRdb retains in-frame clones only, with some absent. The sample yields 300,000 to 350,000 clones, around 8.5% seen once. Points from the study as a whole: Moderately but significantly shorter TCRB CDR3s were found in Type 1 diabetes patients in all four CD4+ subsets.

These TCRs are of unknown antigen specificity. Sequenced sample: central memory CD4+ T cells from blood. The receptors were sampled from a man under 40 with type 1 diabetes.

The V gene is TRBV28, the J gene TRBJ1-5; TRBD1 matches 11 bases. Germline V gene data show CDR1 as MDHEN and CDR2 as SYDVKM. The CDR3 has 19 amino acids. V dropped 3 bases and J dropped 1; count of bases not matched to a gene: 11. The CDR3 reads CASSLPGQGVRGSNQPQHF. CDR3 sequence (DNA): TGTGCCAGCAGTTTGCCGGGACAGGGGGTGAGGGGGAGCAATCAGCCCCAGCATTTT.

In its sample, this clone was seen a few times. The genes are TRBV5-6 and TRBJ2-3; tentative D call: TRBD2 (6 bases). The CDR3 has 15 amino acids. V was cut by 4 bases and J by 5 bases, with 17 bases left in between. Looked up from germline, CDR1 is SGHDT and CDR2 is YYEEEE. For the CDR3, the DNA is TGTGCCAGCAGCCGCCGGGACTCAGGCGGAGATACGCAGTATTTT. Amino acid sequence: CASSRRDSGGDTQYF.

This clone was picked up a small number of times. The chain couples TRBV7-9 to TRBJ1-5; D gene uncertain. The V gene lost 4 bases and the J gene lost 4 bases, with 14 bases spanning the gap. Germline lookup yields CDR1 SEHNR and CDR2 FQNEAQ (reference sequence). The CDR3 totals 15 residues. CDR3 DNA sequence: TGTGCCAGCAGCTCCTCGCCCCCGATGAATCAGCCCCAGCATTTT. Translating it yields CASSSSPPMNQPQHF.

The chain couples TRBV6-5 to TRBJ1-6, with D hard to call. V was trimmed by 0 bases and J by 10 bases, leaving 7 bases between them. CDR3 size: 13 residues. Germline CDR1 reads MNHEY; CDR2 reads SVGAGI. The CDR3 spells CASSYSGSSPLHF. The CDR3 DNA sequence: TGTGCCAGCAGTTACTCGGGTAGCTCACCCCTCCACTTT.

V usage is TRBV5-1 and J usage is TRBJ2-5, with 7 positions matching TRBD1. The germline V gene encodes CDR1 SGHRS and CDR2 YFSETQ. V was clipped by 4 bases and J by 3 bases; unmatched bases: 9. The CDR3 sequence is 15 residues long. The CDR3 nucleotides read TGCGCCAGCAGCCCTATCTACGGACAGGAAGAGACCCAGTACTTC. It translates to CASSPIYGQEETQYF.

This clone was seen many times. This CDR3 reads CAIWSGGQTYEQYF. The CDR3 DNA is TGTGCCATCTGGTCCGGCGGACAGACCTACGAGCAGTACTTC. The V and J genes are TRBV10-3 and TRBJ2-7, with D maybe TRBD1 (6 bases). The CDR3 covers 14 residues. With 8 bases removed from V and 2 bases from J, the gap between germline ends came to 16 bases. Germline CDR1 and CDR2: ENHRY and SYGVKD.